The next 7 T cell receptor beta chains were all read from a single sample in a study of T cells in Graves' hyperthyroidism and ophthalmopathy. RNA transcripts yielded amplified TCR beta CDR3 regions. Researchers ran a first-round RT-PCR on the TCR CDR3 using the HTBI primer set. TCRdb used MiXCR to reprocess the multiplex PCR reads, holding one entry per CDR3 protein. The repertoire holds 400,000 to 600,000 distinct CDR3 sequences, with about 16% as singletons. The sample comprised blood. The receptors stem from a woman aged 25 to 39 with Graves' ophthalmopathy.

A few counts support this clonotype. The V and J genes are TRBV9 and TRBJ2-7; 7 bases agree with TRBD2. The trim removed 0 bases at V and 6 bases at J, leaving 9 bases unmatched. The CDR3 runs to 15 residues. CDR1 and CDR2 from the germline V gene are SGDLS and YYNGEE. This CDR3 reads CASSVAGGGPFEQYF. Written as DNA, the CDR3 is TGTGCCAGCAGCGTAGCCGGGGGAGGGCCGTTCGAGCAGTACTTC.

This clonotype has a count of ten or more. This sequence joins TRBV2 and TRBJ2-5; 7 bases are a match to TRBD1. The V gene's germline CDR1 is SNHLY and CDR2 FYNNEI. This CDR3 spans 14 amino acids. The J segment lost 2 bases and the V segment lost 2 bases, leaving 2 bases of the junction unmatched. DNA for the CDR3: TGTGCCAGCAGTGAATTGGGACAGCAAGAGACCCAGTACTTC. This sequence encodes CASSELGQQETQYF.

This clonotype was picked up many times. This chain links TRBV20-1 with TRBJ2-7, with D perhaps assigned TRBD1 or TRBD2 (5 bases each). V dropped 0 bases and J dropped 5 bases, with 14 bases sitting between them. From germline, CDR1 is DFQATT and CDR2 SNEGSKA (reference sequence). CDR3 size: 14 residues. CDR3 sequence (DNA): TGCAGTGCTAGAGAGACAGAGGGTCTAGACGAGCAGTACTTC. It yields the protein CSARETEGLDEQYF.

This clonotype was seen at least ten times. The V and J genes are TRBV28 and TRBJ2-7; 7 bases align to TRBD2. The CDR3 loop spans 15 amino acids. Germline lookup yields CDR1 MDHEN and CDR2 SYDVKM. The ends lost 3 bases at V and 1 base at J; junction bases unmatched: 6. CDR3 amino acids: CASSFFLADSYEQYF. CDR3 coding DNA: TGTGCCAGCAGTTTCTTCCTAGCGGATTCCTACGAGCAGTACTTC.

This clonotype has ten or more counts. The chain carries TRBV6-5 and TRBJ1-5, with D unresolved. CDR1 and CDR2 from the germline V gene are MNHEY and SVGAGI. This CDR3 spans 16 amino acids. The ends were cut back, 2 bases at V and 1 base at J, with 12 bases in the middle. In DNA, the CDR3 is TGTGCCAGCAGTTACCGCCGTGACGGGAGCAATCAGCCCCAGCATTTT. Protein sequence: CASSYRRDGSNQPQHF.

This chain joins TRBV12-3 or TRBV12-4 and TRBJ2-2, with D perhaps TRBD1 or TRBD2 (5 bases each). The CDR3 sequence is 14 residues long. Trimming took 2 bases from V and 7 from J, leaving 11 bases between them. The CDR3 sequence is CASSLIAGSGELFF. CDR3 DNA: TGTGCCAGCAGTTTAATCGCAGGGAGCGGGGAGCTGTTTTTT.

This clonotype was seen more than once but under ten times. The chain joins TRBV20-1 to TRBJ2-4; D tentatively reads TRBD1 or TRBD2 (5 bases each). CDR1 DFQATT and CDR2 SNEGSKA come from the germline V gene (reference sequence). This CDR3 contains 13 residues. Between the trimmed V and J ends, which lost 5 bases and 3 bases, there was a span of 11 bases. CDR3 sequence reads: CSAGGPGKNIQYF. The CDR3 nucleotides read TGCAGTGCTGGGGGACCCGGCAAAAACATTCAGTACTTC.